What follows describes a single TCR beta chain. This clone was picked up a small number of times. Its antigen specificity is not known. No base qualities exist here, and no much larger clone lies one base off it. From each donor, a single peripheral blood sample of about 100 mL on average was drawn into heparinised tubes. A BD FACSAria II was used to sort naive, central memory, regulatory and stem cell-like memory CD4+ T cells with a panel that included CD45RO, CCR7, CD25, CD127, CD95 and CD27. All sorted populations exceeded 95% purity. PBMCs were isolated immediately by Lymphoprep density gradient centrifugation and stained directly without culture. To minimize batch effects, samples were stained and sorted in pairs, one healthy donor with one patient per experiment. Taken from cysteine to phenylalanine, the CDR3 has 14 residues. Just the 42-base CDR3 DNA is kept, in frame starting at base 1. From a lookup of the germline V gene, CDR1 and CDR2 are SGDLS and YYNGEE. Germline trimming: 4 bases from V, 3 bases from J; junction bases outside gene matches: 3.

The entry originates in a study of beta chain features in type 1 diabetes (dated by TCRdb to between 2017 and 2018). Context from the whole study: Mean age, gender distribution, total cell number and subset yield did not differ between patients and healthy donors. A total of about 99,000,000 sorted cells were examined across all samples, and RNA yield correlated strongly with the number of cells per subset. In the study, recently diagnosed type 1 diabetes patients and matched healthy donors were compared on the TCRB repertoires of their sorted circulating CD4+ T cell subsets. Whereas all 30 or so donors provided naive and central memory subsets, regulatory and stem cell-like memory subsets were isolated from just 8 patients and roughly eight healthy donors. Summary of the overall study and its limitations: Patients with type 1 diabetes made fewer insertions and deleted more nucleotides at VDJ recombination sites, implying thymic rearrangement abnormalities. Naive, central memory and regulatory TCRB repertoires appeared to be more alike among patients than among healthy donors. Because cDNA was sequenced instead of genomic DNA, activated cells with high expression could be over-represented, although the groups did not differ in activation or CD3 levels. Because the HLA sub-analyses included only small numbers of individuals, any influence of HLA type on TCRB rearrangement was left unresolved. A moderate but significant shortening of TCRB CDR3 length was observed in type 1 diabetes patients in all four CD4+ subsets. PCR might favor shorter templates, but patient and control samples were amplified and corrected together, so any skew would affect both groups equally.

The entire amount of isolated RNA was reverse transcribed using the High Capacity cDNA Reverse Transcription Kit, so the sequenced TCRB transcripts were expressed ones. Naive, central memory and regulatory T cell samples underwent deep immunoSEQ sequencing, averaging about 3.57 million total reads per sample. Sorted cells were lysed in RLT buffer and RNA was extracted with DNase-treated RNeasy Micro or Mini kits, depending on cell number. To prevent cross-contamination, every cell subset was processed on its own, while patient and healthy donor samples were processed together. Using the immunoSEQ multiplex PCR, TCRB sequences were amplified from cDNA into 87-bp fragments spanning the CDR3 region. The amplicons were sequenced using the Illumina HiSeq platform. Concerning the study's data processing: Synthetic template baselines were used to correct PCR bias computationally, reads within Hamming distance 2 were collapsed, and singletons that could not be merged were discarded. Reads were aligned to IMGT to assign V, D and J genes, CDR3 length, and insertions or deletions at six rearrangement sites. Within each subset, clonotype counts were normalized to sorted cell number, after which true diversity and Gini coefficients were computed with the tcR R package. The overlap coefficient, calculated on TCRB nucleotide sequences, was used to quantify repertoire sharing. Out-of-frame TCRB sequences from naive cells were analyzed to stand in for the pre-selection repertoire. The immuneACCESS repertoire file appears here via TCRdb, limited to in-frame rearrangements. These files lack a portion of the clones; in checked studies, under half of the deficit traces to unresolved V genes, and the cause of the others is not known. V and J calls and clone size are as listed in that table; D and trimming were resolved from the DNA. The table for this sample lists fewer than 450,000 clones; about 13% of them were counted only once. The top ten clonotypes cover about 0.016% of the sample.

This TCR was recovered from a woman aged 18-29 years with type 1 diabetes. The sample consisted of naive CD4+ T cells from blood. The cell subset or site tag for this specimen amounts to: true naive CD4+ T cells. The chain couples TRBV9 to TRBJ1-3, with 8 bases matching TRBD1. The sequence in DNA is TGTGCCAGCAGCCCAGGGGGCGGTGGAAACACCATATATTTT. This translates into CASSPGGGGNTIYF.